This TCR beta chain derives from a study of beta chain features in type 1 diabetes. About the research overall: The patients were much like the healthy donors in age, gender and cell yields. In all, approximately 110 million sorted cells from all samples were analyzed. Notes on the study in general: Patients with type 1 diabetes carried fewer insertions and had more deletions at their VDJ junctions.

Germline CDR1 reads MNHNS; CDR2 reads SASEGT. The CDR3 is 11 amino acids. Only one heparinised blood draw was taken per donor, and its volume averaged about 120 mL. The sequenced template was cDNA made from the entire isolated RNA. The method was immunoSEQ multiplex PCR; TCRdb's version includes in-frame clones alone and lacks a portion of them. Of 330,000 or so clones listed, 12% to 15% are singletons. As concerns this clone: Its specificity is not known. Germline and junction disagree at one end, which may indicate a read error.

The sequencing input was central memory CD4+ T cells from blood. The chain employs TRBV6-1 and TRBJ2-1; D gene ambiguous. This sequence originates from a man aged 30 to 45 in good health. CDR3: CAISAHNEQFF. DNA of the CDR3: TGTGCCATCAGTGCCCACAATGAGCAGTTCTTC.